Listed here are 15 T cell receptor beta chains from one sample, sequenced in a study of response to subunit inactivated influenza vaccine. MiXCR was run by TCRdb on the RT-PCR reads, yielding one entry per CDR3 protein. The profile shows about 500,000 distinct CDR3 sequences, 16% of them singletons. The specimen comprised CD4+ T cells sorted from PBMCs, sampled about 24 months after vaccination. These receptors originate from a man between 50 and 69 years old who received an inactivated influenza vaccine.

The chain uses TRBV5-1 and TRBJ1-1; D not resolved. With 0 bases removed from V and 2 bases from J, the gap between germline ends came to 14 bases. Germline V lookup: CDR1 SGHRS, CDR2 YFSETQ. This CDR3 has 16 residues. The DNA of the CDR3 is TGCGCCAGCAGCTTGGATTGGACGGTGAAAAACACTGAAGCTTTCTTT. This gives the protein CASSLDWTVKNTEAFF.

The genes are TRBV6-2 or TRBV6-3 and TRBJ2-6, with D possibly being TRBD1 (5 bases). Germline V gene lookup returns CDR1 MNHEY and CDR2 SVGEGT. This CDR3 has 15 amino acids. Trimming removed 4 bases at V and 3 bases at J, with 10 bases between. The CDR3 DNA is TGTGCCAGCAGTTCTACAGGCTTTGGGGCCAACGTCCTGACTTTC. Translating it yields CASSSTGFGANVLTF.

The chain recombines TRBV6-1 with TRBJ2-2; D not resolved. The germline V and J ends were trimmed by 0 bases and 6 bases, with 14 bases remaining between them. Germline-derived CDR1 and CDR2 are MNHNS and SASEGT. The CDR3 runs to 16 residues. The CDR3: CASSEAASVPSGELFF. CDR3 DNA sequence: TGTGCCAGCAGTGAAGCGGCTTCAGTACCCTCCGGGGAGCTGTTTTTT.

The chain recombines TRBV7-9 with TRBJ2-7; TRBD2 matches 7 bases. The CDR3 contains 14 residues. Trimming took 5 bases from V and 1 from J; bases not matched to a gene: 5. Germline CDR1 is SEHNR and CDR2 is FQNEAQ (reference sequence). The CDR3: CASSGGGISYEQYF. CDR3 sequence (DNA): TGTGCCAGCAGCGGGGGGGGGATTTCCTACGAGCAGTACTTC.

This clonotype showed up just a few times. Here the CDR3 DNA reads TGCGCCAGCCGACCCCTGACAGGGGCCATGATCTATGGCTACACCTTC. It translates to CASRPLTGAMIYGYTF. The chain combines TRBV5-1 with TRBJ1-2; the match to TRBD1 covers 8 bases. V dropped 7 bases and J dropped 4; count of bases not matched to a gene: 15. CDR1 and CDR2 from the germline V gene are SGHRS and YFSETQ. The CDR3 sequence is 16 residues long.

This clonotype was counted many times. The chain joins TRBV4-3 to TRBJ2-2; the match to TRBD2 covers 8 bases. V was pared by 0 bases and J by 3 bases, with 0 bases of the junction left unmatched. The CDR3 is 15 amino acids. Per germline, CDR1 LGHNA and CDR2 YSLEER. DNA for the CDR3: TGCGCCAGCAGCCAAGACGGGAGGGACACCGGGGAGCTGTTTTTT. Protein product: CASSQDGRDTGELFF.

The rearrangement joins TRBV20-1 to TRBJ2-5; D tentatively reads TRBD1 or TRBD2 (5 bases each). Trimming pared 1 base from V and 5 bases from J, leaving 11 bases between. Germline CDR1 DFQATT, CDR2 SNEGSKA (reference sequence). CDR3 length: 13 residues. CDR3 protein: CSARGGSWETQYF. In DNA, the CDR3 is TGCAGTGCTAGAGGGGGGTCGTGGGAGACCCAGTACTTC.

This clonotype was recorded a few times. This chain joins TRBV7-2 and TRBJ1-3; D remains unclear. The CDR3 has 17 amino acids. Trimming pared 0 bases from V and 0 bases from J, leaving 12 bases between. Looked up from germline, CDR1 is SGHTA and CDR2 is FQGNSA. The CDR3 is CASSLAGGPLSGNTIYF. The CDR3, as DNA: TGTGCCAGCAGCTTAGCGGGAGGGCCCCTCTCTGGAAACACCATATATTTT.

This clonotype was found a few times. The genes are TRBV12-3 or TRBV12-4 and TRBJ2-1, with 8 positions matching TRBD1. The CDR3 extends over 14 amino acids. Germline trimming cut 1 base from V and 12 bases from J; bases unmatched to any gene: 8. The CDR3 reads CASSLGGAGTGQFF. CDR3 sequence (DNA): TGTGCCAGCAGTTTAGGGGGAGCCGGGACAGGGCAGTTCTTC.

This clonotype was observed at least ten times. The genes are TRBV6-5 and TRBJ2-5, with D perhaps TRBD2 (5 bases). V lost 4 bases and J lost 2, with 8 bases in between. CDR1 MNHEY and CDR2 SVGAGI come from the germline V gene. CDR3 length equals 13 residues. The CDR3 DNA reads as TGTGCCAGCAGTTCCCCGGGACAAGAGACCCAGTACTTC. Translating gives CASSSPGQETQYF.

The table lists this clonotype with many counts. The gene calls are TRBV18 and TRBJ1-4; no firm D call. This CDR3 is 14 amino acids long. Trimming cost V 3 bases and J 0 bases, with 5 bases left between them. Germline CDR1 is KGHSH and CDR2 is LQKENI. CDR3 sequence: CASSPGATNEKLFF. In DNA, the CDR3 is TGTGCCAGCTCACCTGGGGCAACTAATGAAAAACTGTTTTTT.

This clonotype was detected many times. The rearrangement links TRBV20-1 to TRBJ1-5; D is possibly TRBD1 (5 bases). Germline V gives CDR1 DFQATT, CDR2 SNEGSKA (reference sequence). The CDR3 totals 12 residues. Between the trimmed V and J ends, which lost 6 bases and 4 bases, there was a span of 10 bases. For the CDR3, the DNA is TGCAGTGCGGGGCAGCAAAATCAGCCCCAGCATTTT. Amino acids: CSAGQQNQPQHF.

This clonotype was picked up many times. The rearrangement joins TRBV6-1 to TRBJ2-2; no firm D call. Per the germline V gene, CDR1 is MNHNS and CDR2 is SASEGT. This CDR3 has 14 amino acids. Trimming stripped 6 bases from V and 2 bases from J, with 10 bases between. CDR3 sequence (DNA): TGTGCCAGCAGGCCCGCCAGTAACACCGGGGAGCTGTTTTTT. This codes for CASRPASNTGELFF.

The gene calls are TRBV14 and TRBJ2-3, with D unresolved. V shed 3 bases and J shed 6 bases, with 10 bases lying between them. The CDR3 is 13 residues long. The germline gives CDR1 SGHDN, CDR2 FVKESK. The CDR3 region is CASSQAPFDTQYF. Here the CDR3 DNA reads TGTGCCAGCAGCCAGGCCCCCTTTGATACGCAGTATTTT.

The gene calls are TRBV6-2 or TRBV6-3 and TRBJ2-7; 14 bases line up with TRBD2. Germline V gene sequence: CDR1 MNHEY, CDR2 SVGEGT. This CDR3 comprises 13 residues. V was pared by 8 bases and J by 7 bases, with 4 bases of the junction left unmatched. CDR3 amino acids: CASWTSGRREQYF. CDR3 DNA: TGTGCCAGCTGGACTAGCGGGAGGCGAGAGCAGTACTTC.